Each of the 12 T cell receptor beta chains below was sequenced from the same sample in a study of early T cells in non-severe SARS-CoV-2 infection. One entry per CDR3 protein results from TCRdb running MiXCR on the 5' RACE reads. The sample comprises about 69,000 distinct CDR3 sequences, about 9.4% of which are singletons, and about 5.6% rests with the top ten. Material for sequencing was whole blood. Receptors originate from an adult who was a healthcare worker with PCR-confirmed SARS-CoV-2 infection or an uninfected control (not recorded which).

This clonotype came up a few times. The rearrangement uses TRBV4-3 and TRBJ2-3, with 11 positions matching TRBD2. V was pared by 2 bases and J by 4 bases, with 5 bases of the junction left unmatched. Germline CDR1 reads LGHNA; CDR2 reads YSLEER. This CDR3 is built from 16 residues. This CDR3 is CASSQLTSGMADTQYF. The CDR3 bases are TGCGCCAGCAGCCAACTGACTAGCGGGATGGCAGATACGCAGTATTTT.

Many counts were recorded for this clonotype. The V and J genes are TRBV7-9 and TRBJ2-5; no reliable D call. The V end was cut by 5 bases, the J end by 5 bases, with 12 bases between. The CDR3 sequence is 13 residues long. Germline values: CDR1 SEHNR, CDR2 FQNEAQ (reference sequence). CDR3: CASSPVGPETQYF. DNA of the CDR3: TGTGCCAGCAGCCCCGTAGGTCCTGAGACCCAGTACTTC.

In its sample, this clonotype was seen a few times. The V and J genes are TRBV20-1 and TRBJ2-1; 8 nucleotides agree with TRBD1. V was pared by 4 bases and J by 6 bases, with 5 bases of the junction left unmatched. The germline V gene has CDR1 DFQATT and CDR2 SNEGSKA (reference sequence). The CDR3 is 13 amino acids. The CDR3 nucleotides are TGCAGTGCTATGACAGGGGTTGGCAATGAGCAGTTCTTC. It yields the protein CSAMTGVGNEQFF.

This clonotype was recorded many times. The chain employs TRBV19 and TRBJ1-5; 12 bases map to TRBD1. Unmatched junction bases numbered 6, after V lost 5 bases and J lost 1 base. The CDR3 runs to 17 residues. Germline assignment: CDR1 LNHDA and CDR2 SQIVND (reference sequence). The CDR3 DNA reads as TGTGCCAGTAGTCTTGGGACAGGGGGCAGGAGCAATCAGCCCCAGCATTTT. It specifies CASSLGTGGRSNQPQHF. The full variable domain, with the rest looked up from reference TRBV19 and TRBJ1-5, is DGGITQSPKYLFRKEGQNVTLSCEQNLNHDAMYWYRQDPGQGLRLIYYSQIVNDFQKGDIAEGYSVSREKKESFPLTVTSAQKNPTAFYLCASSLGTGGRSNQPQHFGDGTRLSIL.

This clonotype was detected many times. The J gene is TRBJ1-5, the V gene TRBV2, with a weak D call TRBD1 (5 bases). The CDR3 consists of 17 residues. V was clipped by 2 bases and J by 8 bases, with 22 bases between them. Germline V lookup: CDR1 SNHLY, CDR2 FYNNEI. The CDR3 DNA sequence: TGTGCCAGCAGTGAACAAATGGCAGGGACGGCCCCTAAGCCCCAGCATTTT. Encoded protein: CASSEQMAGTAPKPQHF. The full variable domain, rest sourced from reference TRBV2 and TRBJ1-5, is EPEVTQTPSHQVTQMGQEVILRCVPISNHLYFYWYRQILGQKVEFLVSFYNNEISEKSEIFDDQFSVERPDGSNFTLKIRSTKLEDSAMYFCASSEQMAGTAPKPQHFGDGTRLSIL.

This clonotype has a count of ten or more. V gene TRBV29-1 combines with J gene TRBJ1-2, with D perhaps TRBD1 (6 bases). With 6 bases removed from V and 3 bases from J, the gap between germline ends came to 11 bases. Germline-derived CDR1 and CDR2 are SQVTM and ANQGSEA. This CDR3 is 12 amino acids long. The CDR3: CSVEDSDYGYTF. CDR3 in DNA: TGCAGCGTGGAGGACAGTGACTATGGCTACACCTTC.

V and J are TRBV29-1 and TRBJ2-3, with TRBD2 matching over 10 bases. This CDR3 has 14 amino acids. CDR1 and CDR2 from the germline V gene are SQVTM and ANQGSEA. Trimming at V came to 6 bases and at J to 6 bases, leaving 9 bases not matched to a gene. The CDR3 sequence is CSVLSSGSIDTQYF. In DNA, the CDR3 is TGCAGCGTCTTATCTAGCGGGAGTATTGATACGCAGTATTTT.

The sample holds many counts of this clonotype. This chain links TRBV5-6 with TRBJ1-1; D gene unclear. The germline CDR1 and CDR2 sequences are SGHDT and YYEEEE. V lost 6 bases to trimming and J lost 0 bases, with 9 bases between them. The CDR3 runs 13 residues. The CDR3 protein is CASNAGVNTEAFF. In DNA, the CDR3 is TGTGCCAGCAACGCAGGAGTGAACACTGAAGCTTTCTTT.

This clonotype was found many times. The V and J genes are TRBV6-6 and TRBJ2-1; D ambiguous. Germline CDR1 MNHNY, CDR2 SVGAGI (reference sequence). The CDR3 sequence is 18 residues long. The V and J ends lost 5 bases and 4 bases respectively, with 24 bases between them. The CDR3: CASSPRTVAAFGYNEQFF. The DNA for the CDR3 is TGTGCCAGCAGTCCACGGACCGTCGCGGCATTCGGGTACAATGAGCAGTTCTTC.

This clonotype was observed a few times. The CDR3 sequence: CASSVSGLSGANVLTF. The CDR3 DNA reads as TGTGCCAGCAGTGTATCAGGGTTGTCTGGGGCCAACGTCCTGACTTTC. This sequence joins TRBV2 and TRBJ2-6, with D possibly matching TRBD1 (5 bases). The germline gives CDR1 SNHLY, CDR2 FYNNEI. V lost 4 bases, J lost 1 base, and 11 bases lay in between. This CDR3 contains 16 residues.

The gene calls are TRBV7-9 and TRBJ1-3; TRBD1 matches 9 bases. CDR1 is SEHNR, CDR2 FQNEAQ, per germline (reference sequence). The length of the CDR3 is 15 residues. V was pared by 3 bases and J by 6 bases, with 6 bases of the junction left unmatched. The CDR3, as DNA: TGTGCCAGCAGCTTCCCCGGGACAGGGCAAAACACCATATATTTT. Encoded protein: CASSFPGTGQNTIYF.

This clonotype was picked up a small number of times. The chain combines TRBV7-9 with TRBJ2-7; the D is unclear. The CDR3 runs to 13 residues. V dropped 1 base and J dropped 3 bases, with 7 bases sitting between them. From germline, CDR1 is SEHNR and CDR2 FQNEAQ (reference sequence). The CDR3 reads CASSLGQVYEQYF. The CDR3 nucleotides are TGTGCCAGCAGCTTAGGCCAAGTCTACGAGCAGTACTTC. Using reference TRBV7-9 and TRBJ2-7 for the parts outside the CDR3, the full variable domain is DTGVSQNPRHKITKRGQNVTFRCDPISEHNRLYWYRQTLGQGPEFLTYFQNEAQLEKSRLLSDRFSAERPKGSFSTLEIQRTEQGDSAMYLCASSLGQVYEQYFGPGTRLTVT.